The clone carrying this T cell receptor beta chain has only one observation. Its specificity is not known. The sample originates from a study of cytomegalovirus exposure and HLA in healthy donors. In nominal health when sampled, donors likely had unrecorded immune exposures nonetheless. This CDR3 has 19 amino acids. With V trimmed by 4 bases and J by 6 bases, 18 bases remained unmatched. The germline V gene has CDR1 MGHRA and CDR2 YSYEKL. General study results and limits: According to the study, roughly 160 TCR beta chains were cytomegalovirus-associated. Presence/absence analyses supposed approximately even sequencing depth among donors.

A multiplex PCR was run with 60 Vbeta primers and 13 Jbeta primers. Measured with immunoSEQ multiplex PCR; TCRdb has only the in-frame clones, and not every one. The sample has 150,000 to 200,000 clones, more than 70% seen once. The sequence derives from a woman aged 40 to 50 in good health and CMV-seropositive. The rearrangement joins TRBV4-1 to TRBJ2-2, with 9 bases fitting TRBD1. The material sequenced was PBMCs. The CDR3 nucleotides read TGCGCCAGCAGCCTCTACTTCGGGACAGGGACGTCGAGGGCCGGGGAGCTGTTTTTT. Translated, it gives CASSLYFGTGTSRAGELFF.